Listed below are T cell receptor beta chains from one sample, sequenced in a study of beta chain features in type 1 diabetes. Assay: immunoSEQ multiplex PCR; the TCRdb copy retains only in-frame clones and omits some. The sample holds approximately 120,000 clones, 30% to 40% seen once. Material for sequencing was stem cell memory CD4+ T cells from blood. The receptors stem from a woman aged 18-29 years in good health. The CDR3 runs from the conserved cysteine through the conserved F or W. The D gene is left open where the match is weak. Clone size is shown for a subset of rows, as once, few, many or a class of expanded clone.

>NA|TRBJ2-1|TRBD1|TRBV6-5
TGTGCCAGCAGTCCGACAGGGGACTACAATGAGCAGTTCTTC
CASSPTGDYNEQFF
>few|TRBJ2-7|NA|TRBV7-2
TGTGCCAGCAGCTTAGCGAGGACAGTGGCCTACGAGCAGTACTTC
CASSLARTVAYEQYF
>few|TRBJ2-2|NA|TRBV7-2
TGTGCCAGCAGCGGCAGGGGCGGGTCCCCGAACACCGGGGAGCTGTTTTTT
CASSGRGGSPNTGELFF
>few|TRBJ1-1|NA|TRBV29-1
TGCAGCGTTGACATTAACACTGAAGCTTTCTTT
CSVDINTEAFF
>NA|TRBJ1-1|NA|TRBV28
TGTGCCAGCAGTTTGTATGGAGGGGACACTGAAGCTTTCTTT
CASSLYGGDTEAFF
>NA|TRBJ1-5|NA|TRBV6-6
TGTGCCACCACCTTACAGGGACGGGGAAGCAATCAGCCCCAGCATTTT
CATTLQGRGSNQPQHF
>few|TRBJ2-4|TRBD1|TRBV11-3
TGTGCCAGCAGCCCGGGACAGGGCCAAGTGAACATTCAGTACTTC
CASSPGQGQVNIQYF
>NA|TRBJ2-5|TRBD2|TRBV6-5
TGTGCCAGCAGGACTAGCGGAAAGGAGACCCAGTACTTC
CASRTSGKETQYF
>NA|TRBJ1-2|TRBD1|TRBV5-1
TGCGCCAGCAGCCTAGGACAGGCCGGCTATGGCTACACCTTC
CASSLGQAGYGYTF
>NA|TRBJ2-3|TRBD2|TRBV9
TGTGCCAGCAGCGCCAGGCCGAGAGCGGGAGGTAAAGATACGCAGTATTTT
CASSARPRAGGKDTQYF
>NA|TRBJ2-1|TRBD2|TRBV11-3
TGTGCCAGCAGCTATAGCGGGGAAAGCTCCTACAATGAGCAGTTCTTC
CASSYSGESSYNEQFF
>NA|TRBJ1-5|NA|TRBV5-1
TGCGCCAGCAGCTTGAGTCCGGGGAGGGGTCAGCCCCAGCATTTT
CASSLSPGRGQPQHF
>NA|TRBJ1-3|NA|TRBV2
TGTGCCAGCGGGCTCGGCGGGGGAGCTGGAAACACCATATATTTT
CASGLGGGAGNTIYF
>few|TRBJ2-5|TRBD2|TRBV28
TGTGCCAGCAGTTCATCCGCAGCGGGAGGGGGACAAGAGACCCAGTACTTC
CASSSSAAGGGQETQYF
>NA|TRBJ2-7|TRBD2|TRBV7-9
TGTGCCAGCAGCTTACTGCGGGAGGGCCCCTACGAGCAGTACTTC
CASSLLREGPYEQYF
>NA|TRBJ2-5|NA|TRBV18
TGTGCCAGCTCACCCCAGGCAGGGCAAGAGACCCAGTACTTC
CASSPQAGQETQYF
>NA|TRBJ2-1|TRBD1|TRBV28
TGTGCCAGCAGTTTAAGGGACAGGGGGCAAGTTAATGAGCAGTTCTTC
CASSLRDRGQVNEQFF
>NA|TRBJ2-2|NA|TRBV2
TGTGCCAGCAAATCGCAGGGGACGAACACCGGGGAGCTGTTTTTT
CASKSQGTNTGELFF
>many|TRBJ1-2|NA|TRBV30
TGTGTGGCGCTGACTTATGGCTACACCTTC
CVALTYGYTF
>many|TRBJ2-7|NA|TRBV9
TGTGCCAGCAGCGAGACCCTAAGGGGCTACGAGCAGTACTTC
CASSETLRGYEQYF
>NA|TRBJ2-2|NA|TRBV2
TGTGCCAGCAGTGAAGCGGGTAGGGGTGCCGGGGAGCTGTTTTTT
CASSEAGRGAGELFF
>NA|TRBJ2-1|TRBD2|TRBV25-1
TGTGCCAGCAGTGACCCGGGACTAGCGGGGATAAATGAGCAGTTCTTC
CASSDPGLAGINEQFF
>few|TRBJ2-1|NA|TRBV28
TGTGCCAGCAGTTTAGGGGTTAGCGTGTTACAACAGTTCTTC
CASSLGVSVLQQFF
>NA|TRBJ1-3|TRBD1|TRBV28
TGTGCCAGCAGCCGTCCCCCCCGGGACAGGGGGACTGGAAACACCATATATTTT
CASSRPPRDRGTGNTIYF
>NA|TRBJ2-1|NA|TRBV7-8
TGTGCCAGCAGCTTAGACAGGCTGAGCTCCTACAATGAGCAGTTCTTC
CASSLDRLSSYNEQFF
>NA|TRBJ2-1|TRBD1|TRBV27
TGTGCCAGCAGTTTTTGGGACAGAGTCAATGAGCAGTTCTTC
CASSFWDRVNEQFF
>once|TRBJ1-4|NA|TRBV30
TGTGCCTGCCTTTTAAATGAAAAACTGTTTTTT
CACLLNEKLFF
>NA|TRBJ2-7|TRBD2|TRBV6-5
TGTGCCAGCAGTGGACTAGCGGGAGGGTTAGCGTTC
CASSGLAGGLAF
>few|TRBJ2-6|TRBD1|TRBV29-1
TGCAGCGTTGCGTATGACAGGGTTGCTGGGGCCAACGTCCTGACTTTC
CSVAYDRVAGANVLTF
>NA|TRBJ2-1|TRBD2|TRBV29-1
TGCAGCGTTGAAGCCGGGAGGGGAATCGATGAGCAGTTCTTC
CSVEAGRGIDEQFF
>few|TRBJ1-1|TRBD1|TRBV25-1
TGTGCCAGCAGTGCCCCCGGGACAGGGAACACTGAAGCTTTCTTT
CASSAPGTGNTEAFF
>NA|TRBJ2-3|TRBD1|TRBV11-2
TGTGCCAGCAGCTGGGACAGGGTCCGAGGTAGAGTTACGCAGTATTTT
CASSWDRVRGRVTQYF
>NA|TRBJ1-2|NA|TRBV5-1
TGCGCCAGCAGCTTGGGGTCTAGTTCTGGCTACACCTTC
CASSLGSSSGYTF
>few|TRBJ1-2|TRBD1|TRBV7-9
TGTGCCAGCAGCTTCCGACAGGGGGACAGTTATGGCTACACCTTC
CASSFRQGDSYGYTF
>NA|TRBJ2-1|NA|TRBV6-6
TGTGCCAGCCAAAGGAGGGAGTTGGGTGAGCAGTTCTTC
CASQRRELGEQFF
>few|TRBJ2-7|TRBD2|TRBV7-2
TGTGCCAGCAGCTTAGGGGCTAGCGGGGTCTACGAGCAGTACTTC
CASSLGASGVYEQYF
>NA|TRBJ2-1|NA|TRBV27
TGTGCCAGCAGTTTGGACATACCCTACAATGAGCAGTTCTTC
CASSLDIPYNEQFF
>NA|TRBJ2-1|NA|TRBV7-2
TGTGCCAGCAGCTTAATACTTTCATTACGCTACAATGAGCAGTTCTTC
CASSLILSLRYNEQFF
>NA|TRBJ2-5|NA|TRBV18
TGTGCCAGCTCATCGATCCAGGGGACGGAGCAGTACTTC
CASSSIQGTEQYF
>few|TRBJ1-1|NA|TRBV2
TGTGCCAGCAGTGGTCGCAGGGGGAACACTGAAGCTTTCTTT
CASSGRRGNTEAFF
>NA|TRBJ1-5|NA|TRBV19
TGTGCCAGTACCAATGCCGGGACATACTGGTTGTATAGCAATCAGCCCCAGCATTTT
CASTNAGTYWLYSNQPQHF
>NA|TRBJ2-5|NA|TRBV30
TGTGCCTGGAGTGTAAAGGGGGTAGCCAGAGAGACCCAGTACTTC
CAWSVKGVARETQYF
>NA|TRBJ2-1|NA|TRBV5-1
TGCGCCAGCAGCTTGGGCGCGGACAATGAGCAGTTCTTC
CASSLGADNEQFF
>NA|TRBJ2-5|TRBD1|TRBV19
TGTGCCAGTAGACCAGGGGGCAGGGGGCAAGAGACCCAGTACTTC
CASRPGGRGQETQYF
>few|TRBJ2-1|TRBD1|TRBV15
TGTGCCACCAGCGGCCTAGGACAGGGGAAATTACTCAACAATGAGCAGTTCTTC
CATSGLGQGKLLNNEQFF
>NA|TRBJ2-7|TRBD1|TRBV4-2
TGTGCCAGCAGCCAAGGGGACAGGCGGCTCTACGAGCAGTACTTC
CASSQGDRRLYEQYF
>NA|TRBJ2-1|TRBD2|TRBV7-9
TGTGCCAGCAGCTTAGCACACGGGGGGAGGGTCAATGAGCAGTTCTTC
CASSLAHGGRVNEQFF
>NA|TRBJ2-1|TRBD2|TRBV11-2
TGTGCCAGCAGCCCCGTAGCGGGAGGGTTCTGGAATGAGCAGTTCTTC
CASSPVAGGFWNEQFF
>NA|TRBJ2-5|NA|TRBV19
TGTGCCAGTAGTATAAGGACAGAGCAAGAGACCCAGTACTTC
CASSIRTEQETQYF
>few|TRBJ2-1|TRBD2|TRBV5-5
TGTGCCAGCAGCTTAGGGTGGACTAGCGGGAACAATGAGCAGTTCTTC
CASSLGWTSGNNEQFF
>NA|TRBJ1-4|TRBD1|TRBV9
TGTGCCAGCAGCCCCGAGGGGTACAGGGGGAGTGAAAAACTGTTTTTT
CASSPEGYRGSEKLFF
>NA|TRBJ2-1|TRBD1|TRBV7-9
TGTGCCAGCAGCTTTGGACAGGTAATCTACAATGAGCAGTTCTTC
CASSFGQVIYNEQFF